This T cell receptor beta chain was sequenced for a study of PD-1 blockade in classical Hodgkin lymphoma. TCRdb's table, derived via immunoSEQ multiplex PCR, lists solely in-frame clones and lacks some. Altogether tens of thousands of clones are present, around 80% being singletons, with the ten largest covering more than 35%. Study-level findings and limits: Complete responders showed a baseline diversity that resembled the diversity of newly diagnosed patients. As was reported, newly diagnosed patients showed lower baseline TCR diversity than healthy donors did. CD4+ but not CD8+ TCR diversity rose significantly by C4D1.

V lost 5 bases and J 4 bases, leaving 14 bases between the germline ends. The CDR3 has 14 amino acids. Germline CDR1 is MNHEY and CDR2 is SMNVEV (reference sequence). The time point was: cycle 4 day 1 (C4D1), after about 6 weeks of nivolumab. Brentuximab vedotin exposure varied among the patients, all of whom had relapsed after autologous stem cell transplantation. Details on this clone: Its antigen is unknown.

V usage is TRBV27 and J usage is TRBJ1-2; D is possibly TRBD1 (5 bases). This receptor was identified in a human donor with classical Hodgkin lymphoma. The source was peripheral blood mononuclear cells (PBMCs), collected before the fourth cycle of nivolumab. The CDR3 bases are TGTGCCAGCAGTCCCCGCCAGGGCCCCTATGGCTACACCTTC. It specifies CASSPRQGPYGYTF.